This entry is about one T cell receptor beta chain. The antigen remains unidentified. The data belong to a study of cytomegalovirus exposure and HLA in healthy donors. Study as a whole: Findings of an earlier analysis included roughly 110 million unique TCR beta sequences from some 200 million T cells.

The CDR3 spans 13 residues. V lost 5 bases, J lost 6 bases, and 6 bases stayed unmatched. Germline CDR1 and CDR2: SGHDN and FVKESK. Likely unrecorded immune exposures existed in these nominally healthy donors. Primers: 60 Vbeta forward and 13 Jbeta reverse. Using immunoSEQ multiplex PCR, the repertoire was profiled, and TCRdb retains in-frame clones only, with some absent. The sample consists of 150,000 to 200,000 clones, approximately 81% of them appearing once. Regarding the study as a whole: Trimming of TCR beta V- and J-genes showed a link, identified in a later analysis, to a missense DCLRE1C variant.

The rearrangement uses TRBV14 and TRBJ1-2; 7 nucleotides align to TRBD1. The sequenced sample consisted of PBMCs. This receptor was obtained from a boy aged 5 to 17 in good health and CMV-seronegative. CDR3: CASSSGQANGYTF. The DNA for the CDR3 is TGTGCCAGCAGCTCCGGACAGGCTAATGGCTACACCTTC.